This T cell receptor beta chain was captured by sequencing in a study of response to subunit inactivated influenza vaccine. General study points: With each seasonal influenza vaccination, the authors suggested, few new T cells are recruited.

Details on this clonotype: Its antigen is unidentified.

TCRdb itself ran the RT-PCR reads through MiXCR, one entry per CDR3 protein. Of around 530,000 distinct CDR3 sequences listed, about 15% are singletons. Trimming took off 4 bases at V and 0 bases at J, with 7 bases between the two ends. The CDR3 has 14 residues. The germline V gene has CDR1 DFQATT and CDR2 SNEGSKA (reference sequence). V gene TRBV20-1 combines with J gene TRBJ1-6; D call uncertain. This receptor was obtained from a man between 50 and 70 years old who received an inactivated influenza vaccine. The material sequenced was CD4+ T cells sorted from PBMCs, taken 23 months after vaccination. DNA for the CDR3: TGCAGTGCTACCGGGGTCTCCTATAATTCACCCCTCCACTTT. Translation gives CSATGVSYNSPLHF.